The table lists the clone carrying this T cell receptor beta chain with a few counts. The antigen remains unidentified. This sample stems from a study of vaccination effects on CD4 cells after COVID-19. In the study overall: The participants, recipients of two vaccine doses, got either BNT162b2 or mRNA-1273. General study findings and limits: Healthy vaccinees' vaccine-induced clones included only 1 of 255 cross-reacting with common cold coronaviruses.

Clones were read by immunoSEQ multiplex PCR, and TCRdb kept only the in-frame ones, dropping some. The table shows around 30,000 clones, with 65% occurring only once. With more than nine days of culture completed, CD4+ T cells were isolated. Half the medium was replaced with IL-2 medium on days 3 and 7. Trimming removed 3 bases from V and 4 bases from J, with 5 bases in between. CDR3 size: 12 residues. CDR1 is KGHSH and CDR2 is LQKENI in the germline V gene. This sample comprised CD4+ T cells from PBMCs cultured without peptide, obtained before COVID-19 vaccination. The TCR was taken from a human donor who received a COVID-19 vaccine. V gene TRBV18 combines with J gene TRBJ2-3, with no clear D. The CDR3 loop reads CASSPTADTQYF. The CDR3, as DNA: TGTGCCAGCTCACCGACGGCAGATACGCAGTATTTT. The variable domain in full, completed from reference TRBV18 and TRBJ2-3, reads NAGVMQNPRHLVRRRGQEARLRCSPMKGHSHVYWYRQLPEEGLKFMVYLQKENIIDESGMPKERFSAEFPKEGPSILRIQQVVRGDSAAYFCASSPTADTQYFGPGTRLTVL.